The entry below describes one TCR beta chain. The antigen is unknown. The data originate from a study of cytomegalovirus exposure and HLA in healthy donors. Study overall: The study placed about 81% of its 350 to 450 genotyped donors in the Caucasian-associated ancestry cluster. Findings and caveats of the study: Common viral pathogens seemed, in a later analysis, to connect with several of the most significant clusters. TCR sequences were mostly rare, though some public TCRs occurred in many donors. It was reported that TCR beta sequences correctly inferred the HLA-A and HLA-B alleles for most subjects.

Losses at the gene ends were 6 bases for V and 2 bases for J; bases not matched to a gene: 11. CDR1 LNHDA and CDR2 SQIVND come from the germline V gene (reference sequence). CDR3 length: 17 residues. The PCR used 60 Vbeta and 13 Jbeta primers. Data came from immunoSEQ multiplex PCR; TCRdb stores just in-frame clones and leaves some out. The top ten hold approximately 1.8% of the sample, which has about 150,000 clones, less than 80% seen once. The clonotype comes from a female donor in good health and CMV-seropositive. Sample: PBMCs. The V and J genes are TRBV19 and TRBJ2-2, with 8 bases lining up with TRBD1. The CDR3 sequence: CASSWTGIFINTGELFF. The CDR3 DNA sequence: TGTGCCAGTAGCTGGACAGGGATTTTCATTAACACCGGGGAGCTGTTTTTT.